The 31 T cell receptor beta chains below all came from one sample that was sequenced in a study of cytomegalovirus exposure and HLA in healthy donors. The PCR ran on 60 Vbeta and 13 Jbeta primers. Using immunoSEQ multiplex PCR, the repertoire was profiled, and TCRdb retains in-frame clones only, with some absent. Of around 160,000 clones in the sample, 60% to 80% were seen once. The source material was PBMCs. The source is a male donor in good health and CMV-seronegative.

The chain combines TRBV10-3 with TRBJ1-3, with D maybe TRBD1 (5 bases). V was cut by 6 bases and J by 4 bases, with 13 bases left in between. Looked up from germline, CDR1 is ENHRY and CDR2 is SYGVKD. This CDR3 region has 14 residues. The CDR3 coding sequence is TGTGCCATCAGGATAGCAGGGTCGGGAAACACCATATATTTT. It specifies CAIRIAGSGNTIYF.

V is TRBV7-9 and J is TRBJ2-3; TRBD2 matches at 13 bases. V was pared by 5 bases and J by 2 bases, with 4 bases of the junction left unmatched. From germline, CDR1 is SEHNR and CDR2 FQNEAQ (reference sequence). This CDR3 is built from 16 residues. The chain's CDR3 is CASSPGTSGITDTQYF. In DNA, the CDR3 is TGTGCCAGCAGCCCAGGGACTAGCGGGATCACAGATACGCAGTATTTT.

The chain joins TRBV6-5 to TRBJ2-1, with D uncertain. V lost 10 bases, J lost 2 bases, and 12 bases lay in between. Germline V CDR1 and CDR2: MNHEY, SVGAGI. The CDR3 is made up of 13 amino acids. The CDR3 protein is CATRTVTYNEQFF. The DNA of the CDR3 is TGTGCCACCCGAACAGTTACCTACAATGAGCAGTTCTTC.

The V call is TRBV25-1, the J call TRBJ1-6; 8 positions match TRBD1. Losses at the gene ends were 6 bases for V and 10 bases for J; bases not matched to a gene: 5. The V gene's germline CDR1 is MGHDK and CDR2 SYGVNS. This CDR3 contains 13 residues. CDR3 region: CASRAGGESPLHF. CDR3 nucleotide sequence: TGTGCCAGCAGGGCAGGGGGCGAATCACCCCTCCACTTT.

The chain links TRBV6-5 to TRBJ1-2; possible D gene TRBD1, 6 bases. CDR1 is MNHEY and CDR2 is SVGAGI in the germline V gene. CDR3 size: 13 residues. Trimming pared 5 bases from V and 8 bases from J, leaving 15 bases between. CDR3 in amino acids: CASSPEQGRGYTF. CDR3 bases: TGTGCCAGCAGTCCAGAACAGGGAAGGGGCTACACCTTC.

This sequence joins TRBV19 and TRBJ1-2, with 8 bases lining up with TRBD1. V lost 3 bases to trimming and J lost 3 bases; unmatched junction nucleotides: 3. CDR1 is LNHDA and CDR2 is SQIVND in the germline V gene (reference sequence). The CDR3 is 14 amino acids. CDR3 coding DNA: TGTGCCAGTAGTATGGGGACAGGACACTATGGCTACACCTTC. Its translation: CASSMGTGHYGYTF.

The chain carries TRBV7-2 and TRBJ1-1; 7 bases are shared with TRBD1. The CDR3 totals 14 residues. V lost 6 bases and J lost 6; bases outside the gene matches: 10. In germline, CDR1 is SGHTA, CDR2 FQGNSA. CDR3 nucleotides: TGTGCCAGCAGAGTCGACAGGGTCGGGCCTGAAGCTTTCTTT. It encodes CASRVDRVGPEAFF.

In its sample, this clone was seen a few times. V usage is TRBV6-5 and J usage is TRBJ2-2, with TRBD1 as a possible D gene (5 bases). Trimming took off 0 bases at V and 11 bases at J, with 13 bases between the two ends. The CDR3 consists of 14 residues. The germline CDR1 and CDR2 sequences are MNHEY and SVGAGI. The CDR3 sequence is CASSYSRQPLELFF. In DNA, the CDR3 is TGTGCCAGCAGTTACTCGAGACAGCCACTAGAGCTGTTTTTT.

In regard to this clone: A read error may account for a junction end that differs from germline. The J gene is TRBJ2-7, the V gene TRBV7-9, with 7 bases fitting TRBD1. CDR3 size: 13 residues. Looked up from germline, CDR1 is SEHNR and CDR2 is FQNEAQ (reference sequence). This CDR3 is CSSSRTGYYEQYF. Written as DNA, the CDR3 is TGTTCCAGCAGCCGGACAGGTTACTACGAGCAGTACTTC.

This clone is a singleton in its sample. This rearrangement joins TRBV6-5 to TRBJ2-1; TRBD2 matches 9 bases. Per the germline V gene, CDR1 is MNHEY and CDR2 is SVGAGI. The trim removed 1 base at V and 6 bases at J, leaving 4 bases unmatched. This CDR3 is 15 amino acids long. CDR3 coding DNA: TGTGCCAGCAGTTACTTGGGGACTAGCCCCAATGAGCAGTTCTTC. Protein: CASSYLGTSPNEQFF.

The J gene is TRBJ1-2, the V gene TRBV19, with D hard to call. The V end lost 6 bases, the J end lost 5 bases, and 22 bases lay between the germline ends. This CDR3 spans 16 amino acids. The V gene's germline CDR1 is LNHDA and CDR2 SQIVND (reference sequence). The CDR3 nucleotides are TGTGCCAGTAGCGTTCTCTCCACAGCGGAGAAATATGGCTACACCTTC. Protein product: CASSVLSTAEKYGYTF.

The V call is TRBV7-3, the J call TRBJ2-2; 10 nucleotides line up with TRBD2. This CDR3 is built from 16 residues. Germline loops: CDR1 SGHTA, CDR2 FQGTGA. V was pared by 1 base and J by 7 bases, with 6 bases of the junction left unmatched. The CDR3 spells CASSLMASGSFGELFF. CDR3 DNA: TGTGCCAGCAGCTTAATGGCTAGCGGGAGTTTCGGGGAGCTGTTTTTT.

As for this clone: Compared with germline, one end of the junction differs, possibly owing to a read error. The chain couples TRBV7-9 to TRBJ2-2; TRBD2 is a possible D gene (5 bases). The CDR3 runs to 13 residues. Germline values: CDR1 SEHNR, CDR2 FQNEAQ (reference sequence). CDR3 nucleotide sequence: TGTTCCAGCAGCCCCGCGGGCACCGGGGAGCTGTTTTTT. Its translation: CSSSPAGTGELFF.

The chain has TRBV19 and TRBJ2-7; D might be TRBD1 (5 bases). Germline CDR1 is LNHDA and CDR2 is SQIVND (reference sequence). The CDR3 is 18 residues long. V was shortened by 3 bases and J by 3 bases, with 24 bases between the two germline ends. The CDR3 is CASSIQHQRQSRYYEQYF. DNA of the CDR3: TGTGCCAGTAGTATCCAGCACCAAAGACAGAGCCGGTACTACGAGCAGTACTTC.

The chain recombines TRBV2 with TRBJ2-1; D gene unclear. This CDR3 region has 15 residues. The V and J ends lost 6 bases and 0 bases respectively, with 12 bases between them. From germline, CDR1 is SNHLY and CDR2 FYNNEI. CDR3 residues: CASRETVSSYNEQFF. The CDR3 DNA is TGTGCCAGCAGGGAGACCGTTAGCTCCTACAATGAGCAGTTCTTC.

This clone came up once. The genes are TRBV19 and TRBJ1-5; possibly TRBD1 for D (6 bases). CDR1 and CDR2 (germline): LNHDA, SQIVND (reference sequence). This CDR3 comprises 15 residues. The V gene lost 2 bases and the J gene lost 0 bases, with 8 bases spanning the gap. The CDR3 sequence: CASSIRTDSNQPQHF. The DNA for the CDR3 is TGTGCCAGTAGTATAAGGACAGATAGCAATCAGCCCCAGCATTTT.

The chain couples TRBV6-6 to TRBJ1-1, with 7 bases that match TRBD1. Germline CDR1 is MNHNY and CDR2 is SVGAGI (reference sequence). Losses at the gene ends were 2 bases for V and 4 bases for J; bases not matched to a gene: 1. There are 13 residues in the CDR3. In DNA form, the CDR3 reads TGTGCCAGCAGTTACGACAGGGCCACTGAAGCTTTCTTT. Translated, it gives CASSYDRATEAFF.

V and J are TRBV5-8 and TRBJ1-1, with D perhaps matching TRBD1 (5 bases). Germline V CDR1 and CDR2: SGHTS, YDEGEE. The V gene lost 0 bases and the J gene lost 2 bases, with 14 bases spanning the gap. The CDR3 loop spans 16 amino acids. This CDR3 is CASSLGWGEGNTEAFF. The CDR3 coding sequence is TGTGCCAGCAGCTTGGGGTGGGGGGAAGGAAACACTGAAGCTTTCTTT. The variable domain in full, completed from reference TRBV5-8 and TRBJ1-1, reads EAGVTQSPTHLIKTRGQQATLRCSPISGHTSVYWYQQALGLGLQFLLWYDEGEERNRGNFPPRFSGRQFPNYSSELNVNALELEDSALYLCASSLGWGEGNTEAFFGQGTRLTVV.

CDR3 in amino acids: CASNTGQGAYEQYF. The DNA of the CDR3 is TGTGCCAGCAATACAGGACAGGGGGCCTACGAGCAGTACTTC. The V call is TRBV2, the J call TRBJ2-7; 10 bases agree with TRBD1. V was clipped by 7 bases and J by 2 bases; unmatched bases: 5. The germline V gene encodes CDR1 SNHLY and CDR2 FYNNEI. This CDR3 spans 14 amino acids. Complete variable domain (other parts from reference TRBV2 and TRBJ2-7): EPEVTQTPSHQVTQMGQEVILRCVPISNHLYFYWYRQILGQKVEFLVSFYNNEISEKSEIFDDQFSVERPDGSNFTLKIRSTKLEDSAMYFCASNTGQGAYEQYFGPGTRLTVT.

The chain has TRBV4-1 and TRBJ1-1, with a weak D call TRBD1 (6 bases). Germline CDR1 is MGHRA and CDR2 is YSYEKL. This CDR3 comprises 14 residues. The V gene lost 3 bases and the J gene lost 3 bases, with 11 bases spanning the gap. In DNA form, the CDR3 reads TGCGCCAGCAGCCAGGACAGAAGGGACACTGAAGCTTTCTTT. Protein product: CASSQDRRDTEAFF.

The chain couples TRBV5-1 to TRBJ2-5; 8 nucleotides match TRBD2. The germline V gene has CDR1 SGHRS and CDR2 YFSETQ. CDR3 size: 15 residues. J lost 6 bases, V lost 4 bases, and 11 bases had no gene match. CDR3 DNA sequence: TGCGCCAGCAGCCGGGGGAGCGGGAGTAGGCAGACCCAGTACTTC. Protein product: CASSRGSGSRQTQYF.

The rearrangement links TRBV5-5 to TRBJ1-2; D is unresolved. The V end lost 0 bases, the J end lost 3 bases, and 15 bases lay between the germline ends. The CDR3 contains 16 residues. Germline CDR1 is SGHKS and CDR2 is YYEKEE (reference sequence). The CDR3 is CASSLGHLPGDYGYTF. The CDR3 DNA reads TGTGCCAGCAGCTTGGGACACCTCCCCGGCGACTATGGCTACACCTTC. Filled out from reference TRBV5-5 and TRBJ1-2, the complete variable domain reads DAGVTQSPTHLIKTRGQQVTLRCSPISGHKSVSWYQQVLGQGPQFIFQYYEKEERGRGNFPDRFSARQFPNYSSELNVNALLLGDSALYLCASSLGHLPGDYGYTFGSGTRLTVV.

The rearrangement uses TRBV30 and TRBJ1-5, with unresolved D. The germline V and J ends were trimmed by 2 bases and 1 base, with 12 bases remaining between them. CDR1 and CDR2 from the germline V gene are GTSNPN and SVGIG (reference sequence). This CDR3 region has 15 residues. The CDR3 DNA reads as TGTGCCTGGAGTACCCAGGCTCGGAGCAATCAGCCCCAGCATTTT. As protein: CAWSTQARSNQPQHF.

The chain couples TRBV2 to TRBJ2-2, with D possibly TRBD1 on 6 matching bases. V gave up 6 bases and J gave up 5 bases, with 10 bases separating them. CDR3 length: 13 residues. Germline V gene sequence: CDR1 SNHLY, CDR2 FYNNEI. This chain's CDR3 is CASSRRGTGELFF. CDR3 in DNA: TGTGCCAGCAGCAGAAGGGGGACCGGGGAGCTGTTTTTT.

This clone was seen a single time. The chain employs TRBV11-2 and TRBJ1-1; 7 bases align to TRBD1. CDR1 and CDR2 from the germline V gene are SGHAT and FQNNGV. There are 15 residues in the CDR3. J gave up 3 bases and V 5 bases, and 9 bases lay outside the gene matches. DNA for the CDR3: TGTGCCAGCAGCGATATGACAGGGAAAGACACTGAAGCTTTCTTT. Translating it yields CASSDMTGKDTEAFF.

This clone was recorded a few times. This rearrangement joins TRBV5-6 to TRBJ1-2; 10 bases line up with TRBD1. The V gene end was trimmed by 2 bases and the J gene end by 5 bases; junction bases not matched to a gene: 6. CDR3 size: 15 residues. Germline-derived CDR1 and CDR2 are SGHDT and YYEEEE. CDR3 in DNA: TGTGCCAGCAGCTTTCGGGGACAGGGGCTATATGGCTACACCTTC. Its translation: CASSFRGQGLYGYTF.

V usage is TRBV7-3 and J usage is TRBJ1-1; tentative D call: TRBD1 (5 bases). V was shortened by 6 bases and J by 3 bases, with 17 bases between the two germline ends. The CDR3 spans 15 residues. The germline V gene encodes CDR1 SGHTA and CDR2 FQGTGA. The chain's CDR3 is CASRKYGREDTEAFF. The CDR3 region has the DNA TGTGCCAGCAGAAAATATGGCAGGGAGGACACTGAAGCTTTCTTT. The full variable domain, its missing parts supplied by reference TRBV7-3 and TRBJ1-1, is GAGVSQTPSNKVTEKGKYVELRCDPISGHTALYWYRQSLGQGPEFLIYFQGTGAADDSGLPNDRFFAVRPEGSVSTLKIQRTERGDSAVYLCASRKYGREDTEAFFGQGTRLTVV.

The CDR3 protein is CASSYLSGNTIYF. CDR3 nucleotide sequence: TGTGCCAGCAGTTACCTCTCTGGAAACACCATATATTTT. The rearrangement uses TRBV6-5 and TRBJ1-3; D unclear. Looked up from germline, CDR1 is MNHEY and CDR2 is SVGAGI. The length of the CDR3 is 13 residues. Between the trimmed V and J ends, which lost 2 bases and 0 bases, there was a span of 2 bases.

A few counts support this clone. The genes are TRBV7-6 and TRBJ2-7, with TRBD1 matching over 8 bases. The germline V gene encodes CDR1 SGHVS and CDR2 FNYEAQ. This CDR3 region has 16 residues. V gave up 1 base and J gave up 3 bases; unmatched junction bases: 8. CDR3 nucleotides: TGTGCCAGCAGCTTAGGTACAGGGGGATATCGCTACGAGCAGTACTTC. Protein product: CASSLGTGGYRYEQYF.

The rearrangement uses TRBV2 and TRBJ2-1; weak D call: TRBD2 (6 bases). V was trimmed by 4 bases and J by 6 bases, leaving 16 bases between them. The CDR3 loop spans 15 amino acids. In germline, CDR1 is SNHLY, CDR2 FYNNEI. The CDR3 region has the DNA TGTGCCAGCAGTGCGGAGGGAATAATAAGCAATGAGCAGTTCTTC. As protein: CASSAEGIISNEQFF.

V usage is TRBV7-9 and J usage is TRBJ1-1; a weak D match, TRBD1 (5 bases). The germline V gene encodes CDR1 SEHNR and CDR2 FQNEAQ (reference sequence). The CDR3 totals 13 residues. With 3 bases removed from V and 5 bases from J, the gap between germline ends came to 10 bases. The CDR3 DNA sequence: TGTGCCAGCAGCTTCGACCAGGGAACTGAAGCTTTCTTT. Protein sequence: CASSFDQGTEAFF.